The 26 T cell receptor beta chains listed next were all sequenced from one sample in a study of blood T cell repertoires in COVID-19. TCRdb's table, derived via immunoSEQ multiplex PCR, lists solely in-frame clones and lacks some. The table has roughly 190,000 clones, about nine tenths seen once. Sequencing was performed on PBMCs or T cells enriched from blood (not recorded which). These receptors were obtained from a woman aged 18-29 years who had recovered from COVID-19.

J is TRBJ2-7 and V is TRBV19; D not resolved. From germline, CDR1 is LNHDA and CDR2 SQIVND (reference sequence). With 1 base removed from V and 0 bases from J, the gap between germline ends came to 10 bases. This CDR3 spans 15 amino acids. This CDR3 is CASSIAVEDSYEQYF. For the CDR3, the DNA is TGTGCCAGTAGTATAGCAGTAGAGGACTCCTACGAGCAGTACTTC.

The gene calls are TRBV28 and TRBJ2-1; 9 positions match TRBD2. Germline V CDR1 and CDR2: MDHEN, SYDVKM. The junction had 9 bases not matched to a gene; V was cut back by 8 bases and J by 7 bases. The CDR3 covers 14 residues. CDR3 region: CASSAGGEANEQFF. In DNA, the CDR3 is TGTGCCAGCTCCGCGGGGGGGGAGGCTAATGAGCAGTTCTTC. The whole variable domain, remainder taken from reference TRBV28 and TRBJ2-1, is DVKVTQSSRYLVKRTGEKVFLECVQDMDHENMFWYRQDPGLGLRLIYFSYDVKMKEKGDIPEGYSVSREKKERFSLILESASTNQTSMYLCASSAGGEANEQFFGPGTRLTVL.

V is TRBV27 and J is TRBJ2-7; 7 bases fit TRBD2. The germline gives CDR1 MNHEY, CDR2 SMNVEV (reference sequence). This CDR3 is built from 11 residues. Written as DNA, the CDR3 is TGTGCGGTGGGAGGGCCTTACGAGCAGTACTTC. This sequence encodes CAVGGPYEQYF.

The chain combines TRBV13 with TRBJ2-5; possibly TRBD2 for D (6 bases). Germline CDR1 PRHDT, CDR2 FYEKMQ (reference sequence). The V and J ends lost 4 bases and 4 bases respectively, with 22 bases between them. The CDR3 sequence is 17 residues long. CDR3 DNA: TGTGCCAGCAGCTGGGGCCGGGAGTGGGCCTCGGGAGAGACCCAGTACTTC. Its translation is CASSWGREWASGETQYF.

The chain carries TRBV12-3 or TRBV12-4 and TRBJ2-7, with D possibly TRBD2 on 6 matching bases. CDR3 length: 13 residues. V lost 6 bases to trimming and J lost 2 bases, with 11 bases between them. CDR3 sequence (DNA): TGTGCCAGCAGGCGGGGCGTAACCTACGAGCAGTACTTC. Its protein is CASRRGVTYEQYF.

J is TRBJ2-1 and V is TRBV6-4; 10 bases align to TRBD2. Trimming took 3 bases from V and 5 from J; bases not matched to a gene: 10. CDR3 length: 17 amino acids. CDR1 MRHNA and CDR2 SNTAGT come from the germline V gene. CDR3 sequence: CASSESLAGVGNNEQFF. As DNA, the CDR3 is TGTGCCAGCAGTGAATCTCTAGCGGGGGTCGGAAACAATGAGCAGTTCTTC.

The CDR3 is CASSLGGGEREQYF. CDR3 coding DNA: TGTGCCAGCAGCTTGGGGGGAGGGGAGCGGGAGCAGTACTTC. This chain uses TRBV5-4 with TRBJ2-7; 7 nucleotides agree with TRBD2. CDR1 and CDR2 (germline): SGHNT, YYREEE (reference sequence). The CDR3 sequence is 14 residues long. The V gene end was trimmed by 0 bases and the J gene end by 7 bases; junction bases not matched to a gene: 7.

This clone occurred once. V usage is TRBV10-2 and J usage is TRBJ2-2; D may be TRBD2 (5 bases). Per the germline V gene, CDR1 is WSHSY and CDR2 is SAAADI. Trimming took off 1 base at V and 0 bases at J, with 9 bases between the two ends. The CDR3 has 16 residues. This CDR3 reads CASSELAGANTGELFF. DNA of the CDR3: TGCGCCAGCAGTGAGTTGGCGGGCGCGAACACCGGGGAGCTGTTTTTT.

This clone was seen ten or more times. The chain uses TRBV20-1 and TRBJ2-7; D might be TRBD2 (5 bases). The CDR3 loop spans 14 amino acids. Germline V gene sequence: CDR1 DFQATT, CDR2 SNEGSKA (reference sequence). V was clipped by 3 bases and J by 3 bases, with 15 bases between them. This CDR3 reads CSASTLDSIYEQYF. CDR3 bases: TGCAGTGCTAGTACTCTGGACTCCATCTACGAGCAGTACTTC.

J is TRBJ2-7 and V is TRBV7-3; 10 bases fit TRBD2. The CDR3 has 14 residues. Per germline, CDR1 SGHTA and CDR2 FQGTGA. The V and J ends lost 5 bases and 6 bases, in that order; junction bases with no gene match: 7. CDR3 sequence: CASSPEIAGGEQYF. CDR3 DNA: TGTGCCAGCAGCCCCGAAATAGCGGGGGGCGAGCAGTACTTC.

Here the CDR3 DNA reads TGTGCCAGCAGTGAATCAACGGGAGGGGCCTACGAGCAGTACTTC. Its protein is CASSESTGGAYEQYF. The chain carries TRBV6-4 and TRBJ2-7; 8 bases agree with TRBD2. V lost 3 bases and J lost 2; bases outside the gene matches: 6. The germline V gene encodes CDR1 MRHNA and CDR2 SNTAGT. This CDR3 has 15 residues.

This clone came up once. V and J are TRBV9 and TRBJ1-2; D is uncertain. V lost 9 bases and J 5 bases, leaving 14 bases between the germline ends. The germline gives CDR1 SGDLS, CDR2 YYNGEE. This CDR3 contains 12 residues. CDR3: CATRDVRYGYTF. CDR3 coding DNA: TGTGCCACTCGAGATGTACGGTATGGCTACACCTTC.

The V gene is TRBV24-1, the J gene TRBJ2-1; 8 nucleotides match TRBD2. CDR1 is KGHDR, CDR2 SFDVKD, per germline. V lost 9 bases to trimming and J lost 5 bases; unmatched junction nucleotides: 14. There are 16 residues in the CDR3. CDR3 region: CATATSGAGVHNEQFF. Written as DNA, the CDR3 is TGTGCCACCGCAACCTCAGGAGCGGGAGTCCACAATGAGCAGTTCTTC.

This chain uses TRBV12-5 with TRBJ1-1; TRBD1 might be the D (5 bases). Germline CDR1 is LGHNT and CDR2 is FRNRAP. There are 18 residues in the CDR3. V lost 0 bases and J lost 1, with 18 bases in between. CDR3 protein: CASGLVLGRVAANTEAFF. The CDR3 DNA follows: TGTGCTAGTGGTTTGGTACTGGGCAGGGTGGCAGCGAACACTGAAGCTTTCTTT. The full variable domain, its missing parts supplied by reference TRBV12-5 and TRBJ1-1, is DARVTQTPRHKVTEMGQEVTMRCQPILGHNTVFWYRQTMMQGLELLAYFRNRAPLDDSGMPKDRFSAEMPDATLATLKIQPSEPRDSAVYFCASGLVLGRVAANTEAFFGQGTRLTVV.

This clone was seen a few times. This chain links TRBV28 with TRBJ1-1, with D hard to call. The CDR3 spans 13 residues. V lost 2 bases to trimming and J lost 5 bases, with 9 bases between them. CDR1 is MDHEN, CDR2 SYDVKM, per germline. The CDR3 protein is CASSLPTRTEAFF. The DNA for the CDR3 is TGTGCCAGCAGTTTACCTACTAGGACTGAAGCTTTCTTT. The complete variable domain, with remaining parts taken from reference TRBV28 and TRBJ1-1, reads DVKVTQSSRYLVKRTGEKVFLECVQDMDHENMFWYRQDPGLGLRLIYFSYDVKMKEKGDIPEGYSVSREKKERFSLILESASTNQTSMYLCASSLPTRTEAFFGQGTRLTVV.

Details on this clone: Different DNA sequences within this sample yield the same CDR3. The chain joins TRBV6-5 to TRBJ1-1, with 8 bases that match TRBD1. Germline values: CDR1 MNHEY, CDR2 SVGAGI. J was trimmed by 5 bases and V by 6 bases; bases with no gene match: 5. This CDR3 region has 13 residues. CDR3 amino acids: CASSRDRGTEAFF. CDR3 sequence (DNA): TGTGCCAGCAGCCGCGACAGGGGAACTGAAGCTTTCTTT.

The CDR3 loop is CASTRTGSMEQYF. As DNA, the CDR3 is TGTGCCAGCACCCGGACAGGCTCGATGGAGCAGTACTTC. The V call is TRBV6-5, the J call TRBJ2-7; TRBD1 agrees at 7 bases. The CDR3 has 13 amino acids. The germline V gene has CDR1 MNHEY and CDR2 SVGAGI. With 7 bases clipped from V and 7 bases from J, the junction kept 10 bases outside the gene matches.

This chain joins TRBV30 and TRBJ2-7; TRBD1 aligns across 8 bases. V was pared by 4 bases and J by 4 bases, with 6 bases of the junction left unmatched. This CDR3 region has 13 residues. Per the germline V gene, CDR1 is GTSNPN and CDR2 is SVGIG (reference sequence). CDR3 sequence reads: CAWNDRGPYEQYF. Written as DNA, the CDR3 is TGTGCCTGGAACGACAGGGGACCATACGAGCAGTACTTC.

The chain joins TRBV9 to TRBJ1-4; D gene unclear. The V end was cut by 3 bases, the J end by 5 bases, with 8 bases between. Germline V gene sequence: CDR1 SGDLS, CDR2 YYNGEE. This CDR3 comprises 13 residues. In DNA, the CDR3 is TGTGCCAGCAGCGGGGTGAGGAATGAAAAACTGTTTTTT. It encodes CASSGVRNEKLFF.

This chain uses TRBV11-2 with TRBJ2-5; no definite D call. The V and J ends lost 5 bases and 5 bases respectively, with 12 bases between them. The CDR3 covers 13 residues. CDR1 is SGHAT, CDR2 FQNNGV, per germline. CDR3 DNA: TGTGCCAGCAGCCAAAGACAAAAGGAGACCCAGTACTTC. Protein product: CASSQRQKETQYF.

CDR3 DNA sequence: TGTGCCAGCAGCGTAGGCTGGGACAGCTACACCATATATTTT. Protein product: CASSVGWDSYTIYF. The chain carries TRBV9 and TRBJ1-3, with 7 positions matching TRBD1. Looked up from germline, CDR1 is SGDLS and CDR2 is YYNGEE. The CDR3 runs to 14 residues. The V segment lost 0 bases and the J segment 8 bases; nucleotides outside the gene matches: 5.

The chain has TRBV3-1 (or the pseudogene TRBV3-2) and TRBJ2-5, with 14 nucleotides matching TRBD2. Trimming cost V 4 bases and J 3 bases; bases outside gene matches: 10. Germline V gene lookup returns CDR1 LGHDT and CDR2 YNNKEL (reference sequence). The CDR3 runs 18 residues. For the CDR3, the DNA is TGTGCCAGCAGCCCGAGACTAGCGGGAGGGCCAGGTGAAGAGACCCAGTACTTC. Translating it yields CASSPRLAGGPGEETQYF.

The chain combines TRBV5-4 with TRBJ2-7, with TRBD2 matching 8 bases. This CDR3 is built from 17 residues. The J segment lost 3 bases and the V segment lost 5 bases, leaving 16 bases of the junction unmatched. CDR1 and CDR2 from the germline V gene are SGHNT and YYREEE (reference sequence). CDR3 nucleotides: TGTGCCAGCAGGCCGGGTTCGGGAGCGGGAGAACACTACGAGCAGTACTTC. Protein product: CASRPGSGAGEHYEQYF.

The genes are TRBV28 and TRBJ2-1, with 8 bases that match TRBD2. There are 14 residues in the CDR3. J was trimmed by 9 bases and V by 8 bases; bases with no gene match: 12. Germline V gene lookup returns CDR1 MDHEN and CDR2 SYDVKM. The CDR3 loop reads CASRGAGGNGEQFF. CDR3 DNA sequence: TGTGCCAGCCGAGGGGCGGGAGGAAATGGTGAGCAGTTCTTC.

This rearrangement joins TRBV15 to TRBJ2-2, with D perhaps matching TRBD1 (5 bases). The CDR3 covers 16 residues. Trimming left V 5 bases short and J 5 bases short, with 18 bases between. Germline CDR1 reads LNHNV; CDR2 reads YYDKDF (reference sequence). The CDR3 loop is CATSHPDSRRTGELFF. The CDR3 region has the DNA TGTGCCACCAGCCATCCTGACAGCCGTCGAACCGGGGAGCTGTTTTTT.

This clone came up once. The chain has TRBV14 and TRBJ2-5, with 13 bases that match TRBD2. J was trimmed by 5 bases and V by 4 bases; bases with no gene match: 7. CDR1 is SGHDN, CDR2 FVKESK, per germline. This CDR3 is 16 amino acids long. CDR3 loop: CASSPYTSGRAETQYF. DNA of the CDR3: TGTGCCAGCAGCCCCTATACTAGCGGGAGGGCGGAGACCCAGTACTTC.